This TCR beta chain derives from a study of blood T cell repertoires in COVID-19. Study as a whole: Spain, Italy and the United States supplied samples that represented acute and convalescent COVID-19. T cells, B-cell-depleted T cells, or PBMCs supplied cDNA or gDNA.

As originally analysed: Amplification of reference gene primers was used by the study to estimate nucleated cell counts. TCRdb's table, derived via immunoSEQ multiplex PCR, lists solely in-frame clones and lacks some. D and trimming come from the DNA, and the V and J calls and clone size come from that table. The table includes about 120,000 clones, 60% to 85% detected once. Germline-derived CDR1 and CDR2 are SGHTA and FQGNSA. After removal of 5 bases from V and 3 bases from J, the junction contained 9 bases not matched to a gene. The CDR3 runs 16 residues. Material: peripheral blood. This chain links TRBV7-2 with TRBJ1-5; 8 bases are shared with TRBD1. This receptor was identified in a man aged 65 to 85 with acute or convalescent COVID-19. The CDR3 loop reads CASSPGTGGTNQPQHF. The CDR3 DNA reads TGTGCCAGCAGCCCTGGGACAGGTGGGACCAATCAGCCCCAGCATTTT.